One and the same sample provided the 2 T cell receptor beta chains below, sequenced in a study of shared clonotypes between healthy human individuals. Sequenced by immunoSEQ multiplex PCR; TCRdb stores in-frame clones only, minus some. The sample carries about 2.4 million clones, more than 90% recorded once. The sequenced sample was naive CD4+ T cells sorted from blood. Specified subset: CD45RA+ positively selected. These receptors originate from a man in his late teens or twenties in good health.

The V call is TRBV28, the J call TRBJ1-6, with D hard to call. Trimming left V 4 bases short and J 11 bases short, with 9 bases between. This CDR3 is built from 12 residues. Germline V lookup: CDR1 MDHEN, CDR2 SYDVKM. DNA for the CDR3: TGTGCCAGCAGTTCACCCGGGACACCCCTCCACTTT. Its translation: CASSSPGTPLHF. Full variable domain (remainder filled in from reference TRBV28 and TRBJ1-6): DVKVTQSSRYLVKRTGEKVFLECVQDMDHENMFWYRQDPGLGLRLIYFSYDVKMKEKGDIPEGYSVSREKKERFSLILESASTNQTSMYLCASSSPGTPLHFGNGTRLTVT.

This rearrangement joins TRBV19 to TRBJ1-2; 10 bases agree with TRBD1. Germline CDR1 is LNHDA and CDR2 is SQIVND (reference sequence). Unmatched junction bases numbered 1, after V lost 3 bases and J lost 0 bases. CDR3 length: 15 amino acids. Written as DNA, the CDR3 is TGTGCCAGTAGTATGACAGGGGGCACTAACTATGGCTACACCTTC. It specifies CASSMTGGTNYGYTF.